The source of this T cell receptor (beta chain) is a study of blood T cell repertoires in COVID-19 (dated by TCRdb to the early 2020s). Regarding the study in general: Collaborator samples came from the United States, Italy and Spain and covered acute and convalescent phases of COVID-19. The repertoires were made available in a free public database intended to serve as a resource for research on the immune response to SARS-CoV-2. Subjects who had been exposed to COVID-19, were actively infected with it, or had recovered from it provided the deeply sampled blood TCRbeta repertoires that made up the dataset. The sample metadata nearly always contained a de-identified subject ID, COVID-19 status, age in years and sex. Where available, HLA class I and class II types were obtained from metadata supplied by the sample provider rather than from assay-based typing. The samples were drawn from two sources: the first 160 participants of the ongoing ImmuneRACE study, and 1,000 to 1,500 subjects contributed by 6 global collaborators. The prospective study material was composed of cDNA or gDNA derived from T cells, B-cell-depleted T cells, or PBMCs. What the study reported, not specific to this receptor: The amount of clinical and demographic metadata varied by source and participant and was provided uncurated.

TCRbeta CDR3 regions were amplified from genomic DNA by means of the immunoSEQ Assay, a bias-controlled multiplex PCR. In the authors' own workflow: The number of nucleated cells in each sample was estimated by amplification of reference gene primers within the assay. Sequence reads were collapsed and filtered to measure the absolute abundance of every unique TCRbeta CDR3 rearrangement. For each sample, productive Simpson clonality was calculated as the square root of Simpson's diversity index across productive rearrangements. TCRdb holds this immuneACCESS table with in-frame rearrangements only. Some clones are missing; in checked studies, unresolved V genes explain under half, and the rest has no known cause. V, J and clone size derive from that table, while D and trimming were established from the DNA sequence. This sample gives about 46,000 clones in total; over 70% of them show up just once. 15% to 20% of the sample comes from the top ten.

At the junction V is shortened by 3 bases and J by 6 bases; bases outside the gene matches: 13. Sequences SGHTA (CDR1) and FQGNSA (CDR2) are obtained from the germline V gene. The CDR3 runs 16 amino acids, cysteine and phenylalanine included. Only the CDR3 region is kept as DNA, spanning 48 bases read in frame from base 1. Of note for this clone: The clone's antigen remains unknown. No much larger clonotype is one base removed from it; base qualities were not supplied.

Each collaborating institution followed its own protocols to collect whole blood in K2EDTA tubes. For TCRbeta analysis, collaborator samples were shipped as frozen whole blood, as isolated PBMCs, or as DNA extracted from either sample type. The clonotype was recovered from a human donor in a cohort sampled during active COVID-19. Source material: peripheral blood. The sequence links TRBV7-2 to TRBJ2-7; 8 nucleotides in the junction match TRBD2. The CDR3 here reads CASSFSTGTRTAEQYF. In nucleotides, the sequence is TGTGCCAGCAGCTTTTCCACCGGGACTAGAACGGCCGAGCAGTACTTC.